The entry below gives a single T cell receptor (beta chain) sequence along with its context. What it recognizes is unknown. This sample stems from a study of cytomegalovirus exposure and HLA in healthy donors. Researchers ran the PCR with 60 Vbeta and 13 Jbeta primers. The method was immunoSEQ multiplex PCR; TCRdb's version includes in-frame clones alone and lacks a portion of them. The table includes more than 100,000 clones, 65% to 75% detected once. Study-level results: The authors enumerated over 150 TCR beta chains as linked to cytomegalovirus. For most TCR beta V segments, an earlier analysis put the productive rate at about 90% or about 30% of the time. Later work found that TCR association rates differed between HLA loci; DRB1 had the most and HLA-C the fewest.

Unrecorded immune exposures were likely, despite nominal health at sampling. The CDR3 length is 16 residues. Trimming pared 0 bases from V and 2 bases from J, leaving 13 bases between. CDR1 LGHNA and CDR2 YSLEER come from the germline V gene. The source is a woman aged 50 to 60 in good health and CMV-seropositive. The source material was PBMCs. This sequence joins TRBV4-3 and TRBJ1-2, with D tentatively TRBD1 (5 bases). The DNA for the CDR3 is TGCGCCAGCAGCCAAGATGCAGGGCAACACAACTATGGCTACACCTTC. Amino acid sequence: CASSQDAGQHNYGYTF.